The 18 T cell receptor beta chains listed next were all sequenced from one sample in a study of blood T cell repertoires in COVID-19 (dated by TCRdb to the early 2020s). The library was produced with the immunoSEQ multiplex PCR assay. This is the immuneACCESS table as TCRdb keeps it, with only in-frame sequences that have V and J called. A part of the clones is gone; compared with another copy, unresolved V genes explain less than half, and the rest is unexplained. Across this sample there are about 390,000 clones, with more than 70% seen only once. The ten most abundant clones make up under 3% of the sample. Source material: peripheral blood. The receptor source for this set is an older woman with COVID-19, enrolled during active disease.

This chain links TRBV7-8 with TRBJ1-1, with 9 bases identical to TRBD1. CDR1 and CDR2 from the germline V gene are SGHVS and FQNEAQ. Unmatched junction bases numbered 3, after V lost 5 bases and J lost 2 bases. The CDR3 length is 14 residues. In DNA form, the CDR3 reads TGTGCCAGCAGCAAGACAGGGGGAAACACTGAAGCTTTCTTT. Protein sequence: CASSKTGGNTEAFF. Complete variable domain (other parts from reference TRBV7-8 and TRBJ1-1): GAGVSQSPRYKVAKRGQDVALRCDPISGHVSLFWYQQALGQGPEFLTYFQNEAQLDKSGLPSDRFFAERPEGSVSTLKIQRTQQEDSAVYLCASSKTGGNTEAFFGQGTRLTVV.

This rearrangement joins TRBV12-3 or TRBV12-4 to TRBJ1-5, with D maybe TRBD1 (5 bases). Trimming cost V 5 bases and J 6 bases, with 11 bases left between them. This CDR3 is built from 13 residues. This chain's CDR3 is CASSPMGGQPQHF. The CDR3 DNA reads TGTGCCAGCAGTCCGATGGGGGGTCAGCCCCAGCATTTT.

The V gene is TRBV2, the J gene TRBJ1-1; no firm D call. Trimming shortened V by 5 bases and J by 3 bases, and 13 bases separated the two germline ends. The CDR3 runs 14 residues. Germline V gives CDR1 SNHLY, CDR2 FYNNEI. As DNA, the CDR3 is TGTGCCAGCAGTAAGAGGGTGCTTGACACTGAAGCTTTCTTT. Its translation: CASSKRVLDTEAFF.

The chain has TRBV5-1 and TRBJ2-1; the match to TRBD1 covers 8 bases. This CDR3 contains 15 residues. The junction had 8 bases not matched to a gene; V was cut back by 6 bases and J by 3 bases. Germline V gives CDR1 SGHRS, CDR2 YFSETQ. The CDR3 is CASTTGGLIYNEQFF. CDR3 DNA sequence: TGCGCCAGCACAACAGGGGGTCTCATCTACAATGAGCAGTTCTTC.

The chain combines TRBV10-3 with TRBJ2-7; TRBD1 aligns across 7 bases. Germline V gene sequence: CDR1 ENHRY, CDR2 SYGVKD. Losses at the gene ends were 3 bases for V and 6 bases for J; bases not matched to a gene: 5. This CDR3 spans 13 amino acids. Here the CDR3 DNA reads TGTGCCATCAGTGACGGGGACAGCGTCGAGCAGTACTTC. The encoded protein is CAISDGDSVEQYF.

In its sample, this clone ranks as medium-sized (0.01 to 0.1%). The CDR3 DNA reads as TGTGCCAGCTCACCTCAGCCGGGACAAAGCACTGAAGCTTTCTTT. Amino acids: CASSPQPGQSTEAFF. The chain is built from TRBV18 and TRBJ1-1; possible D gene TRBD1, 6 bases. Trimming took 3 bases from V and 4 from J, leaving 15 bases between them. Germline loops: CDR1 KGHSH, CDR2 LQKENI. There are 15 residues in the CDR3.

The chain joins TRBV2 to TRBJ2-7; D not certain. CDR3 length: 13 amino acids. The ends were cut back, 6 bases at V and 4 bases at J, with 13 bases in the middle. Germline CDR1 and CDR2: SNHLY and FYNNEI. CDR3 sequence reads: CASRTLQVYEQYF. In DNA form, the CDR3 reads TGTGCCAGCAGGACCCTTCAGGTTTACGAGCAGTACTTC.

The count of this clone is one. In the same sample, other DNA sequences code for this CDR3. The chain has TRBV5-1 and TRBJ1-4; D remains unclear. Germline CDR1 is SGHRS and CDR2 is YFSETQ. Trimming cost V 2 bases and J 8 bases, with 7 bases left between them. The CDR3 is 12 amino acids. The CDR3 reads CASSFPSEKLFF. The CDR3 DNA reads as TGCGCCAGCAGCTTCCCTAGCGAAAAACTGTTTTTT.

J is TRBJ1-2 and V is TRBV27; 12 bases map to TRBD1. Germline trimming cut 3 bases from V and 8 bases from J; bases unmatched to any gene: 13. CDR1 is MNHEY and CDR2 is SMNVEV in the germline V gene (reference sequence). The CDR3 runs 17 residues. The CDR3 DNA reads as TGTGCCAGCAGTTTCTCCCCACCGGGACAGGGGGCTAGAGGCTACACCTTC. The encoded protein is CASSFSPPGQGARGYTF.

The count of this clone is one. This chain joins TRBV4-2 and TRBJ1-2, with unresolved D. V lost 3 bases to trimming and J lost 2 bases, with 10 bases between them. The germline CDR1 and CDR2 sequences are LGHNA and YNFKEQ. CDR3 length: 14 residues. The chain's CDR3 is CASSQPGSNYGYTF. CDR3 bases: TGTGCCAGCAGCCAGCCGGGATCAAACTATGGCTACACCTTC.

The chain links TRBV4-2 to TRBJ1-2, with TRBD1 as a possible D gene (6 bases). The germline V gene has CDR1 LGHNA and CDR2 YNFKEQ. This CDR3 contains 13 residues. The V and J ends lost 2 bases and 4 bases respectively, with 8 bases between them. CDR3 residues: CASSQTGSYGYTF. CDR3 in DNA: TGTGCCAGCAGCCAAACAGGGTCCTATGGCTACACCTTC.

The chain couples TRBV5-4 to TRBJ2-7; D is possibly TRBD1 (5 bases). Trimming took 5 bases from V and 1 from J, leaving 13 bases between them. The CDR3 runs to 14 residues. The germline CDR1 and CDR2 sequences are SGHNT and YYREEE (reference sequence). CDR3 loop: CASRSWGASYEQYF. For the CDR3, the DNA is TGTGCCAGCAGGTCGTGGGGCGCGTCCTACGAGCAGTACTTC.

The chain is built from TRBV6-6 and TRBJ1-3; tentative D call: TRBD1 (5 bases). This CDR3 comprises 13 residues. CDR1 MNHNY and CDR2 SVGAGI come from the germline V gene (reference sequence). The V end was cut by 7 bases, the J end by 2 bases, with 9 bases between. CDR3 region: CASNLGAGNTIYF. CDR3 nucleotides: TGTGCCAGCAATTTAGGGGCTGGAAACACCATATATTTT.

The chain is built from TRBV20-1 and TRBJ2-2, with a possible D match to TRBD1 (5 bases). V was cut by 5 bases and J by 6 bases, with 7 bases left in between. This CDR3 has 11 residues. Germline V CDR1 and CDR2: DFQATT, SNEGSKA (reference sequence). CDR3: CSASGPGELFF. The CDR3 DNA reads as TGCAGTGCTTCAGGGCCCGGGGAGCTGTTTTTT.

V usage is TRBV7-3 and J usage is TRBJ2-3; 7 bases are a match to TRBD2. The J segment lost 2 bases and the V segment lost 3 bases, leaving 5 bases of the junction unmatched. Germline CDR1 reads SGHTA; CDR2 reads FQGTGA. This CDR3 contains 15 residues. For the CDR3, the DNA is TGTGCCAGCAGCTTTGGCGGGGGAGTCACAGATACGCAGTATTTT. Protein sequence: CASSFGGGVTDTQYF. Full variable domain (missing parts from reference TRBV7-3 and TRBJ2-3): GAGVSQTPSNKVTEKGKYVELRCDPISGHTALYWYRQSLGQGPEFLIYFQGTGAADDSGLPNDRFFAVRPEGSVSTLKIQRTERGDSAVYLCASSFGGGVTDTQYFGPGTRLTVL.

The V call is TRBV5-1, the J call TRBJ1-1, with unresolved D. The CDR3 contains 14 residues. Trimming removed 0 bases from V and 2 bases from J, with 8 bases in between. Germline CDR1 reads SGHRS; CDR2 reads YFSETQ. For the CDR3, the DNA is TGCGCCAGCAGCTTGGACAGCCCTAACACTGAAGCTTTCTTT. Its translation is CASSLDSPNTEAFF.

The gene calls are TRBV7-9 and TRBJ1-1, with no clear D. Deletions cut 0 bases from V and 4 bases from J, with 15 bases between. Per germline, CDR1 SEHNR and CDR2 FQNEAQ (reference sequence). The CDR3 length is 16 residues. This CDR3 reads CASSLASGFVGTEAFF. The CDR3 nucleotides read TGTGCCAGCAGCTTAGCGTCGGGGTTTGTGGGCACTGAAGCTTTCTTT.

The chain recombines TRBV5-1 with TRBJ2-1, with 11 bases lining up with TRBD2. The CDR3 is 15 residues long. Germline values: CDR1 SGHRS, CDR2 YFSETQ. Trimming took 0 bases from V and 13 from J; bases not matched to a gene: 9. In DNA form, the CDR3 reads TGCGCCAGCAGCTTGGGCGCTAGCGGGGGGAACGTACAGTTCTTC. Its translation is CASSLGASGGNVQFF.